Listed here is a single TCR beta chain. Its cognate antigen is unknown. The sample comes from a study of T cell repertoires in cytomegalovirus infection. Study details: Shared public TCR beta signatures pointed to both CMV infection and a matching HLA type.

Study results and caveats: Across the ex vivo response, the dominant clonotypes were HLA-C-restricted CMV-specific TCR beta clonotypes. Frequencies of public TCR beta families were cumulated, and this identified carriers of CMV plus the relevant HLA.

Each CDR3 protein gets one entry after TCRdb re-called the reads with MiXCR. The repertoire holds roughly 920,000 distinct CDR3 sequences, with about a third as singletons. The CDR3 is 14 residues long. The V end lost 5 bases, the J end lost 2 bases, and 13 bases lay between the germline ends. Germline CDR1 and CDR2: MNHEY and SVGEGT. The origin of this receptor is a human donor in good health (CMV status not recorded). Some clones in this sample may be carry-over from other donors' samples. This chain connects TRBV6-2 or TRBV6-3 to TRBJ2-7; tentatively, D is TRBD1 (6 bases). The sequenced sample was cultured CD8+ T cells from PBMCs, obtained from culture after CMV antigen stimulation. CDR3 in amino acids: CASSASGTPYEQYF. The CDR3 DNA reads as TGTGCCAGCAGTGCCTCCGGGACACCCTACGAGCAGTACTTC.